Below, 29 T cell receptor beta chains from the same sample are listed, as sequenced in a study of T cell responses to AZD1222 COVID-19 vaccine (dated by TCRdb to the early 2020s). Read against the paper, the sample's time point label means: baseline before first vaccination. The library relied on the immunoSEQ multiplex PCR assay. TCRdb provides this immuneACCESS table in a form limited to in-frame rearrangements. Some clones are lacking; in checked studies, under half of them reflect an unresolved V gene, and why the rest are absent is not known. The sample table records roughly 120,000 clones; 88% of these occur just once. The ten top clones hold under 4.5% of the sample. This material consisted of peripheral blood, taken on day 0 of AZD1222 vaccination. These receptors originate from an adult in good health.

The V call is TRBV28, the J call TRBJ2-5; 7 bases are shared with TRBD2. J lost 4 bases, V lost 5 bases, and 19 bases had no gene match. CDR1 is MDHEN and CDR2 is SYDVKM in the germline V gene. The CDR3 is 18 residues long. The CDR3 reads CASSPTAGVWDYRETQYF. The CDR3 region has the DNA TGTGCCAGCAGTCCAACCGCGGGGGTGTGGGATTATAGAGAGACCCAGTACTTC.

The count of this clone is one. The V call is TRBV27, the J call TRBJ1-6; TRBD1 matches 7 bases. The CDR3 has 15 residues. Germline CDR1 MNHEY, CDR2 SMNVEV (reference sequence). The ends lost 6 bases at V and 3 bases at J; junction bases unmatched: 5. The CDR3 spells CASRWGTDYNSPLHF. Written as DNA, the CDR3 is TGTGCCAGCAGGTGGGGGACAGACTATAATTCACCCCTCCACTTT.

The V call is TRBV19, the J call TRBJ2-1, with 8 bases aligning to TRBD1. Germline V lookup: CDR1 LNHDA, CDR2 SQIVND (reference sequence). With V trimmed by 7 bases and J by 2 bases, 10 bases remained unmatched. The CDR3 is made up of 16 amino acids. The CDR3 spells CASTRDRDRTYNEQFF. The CDR3 DNA follows: TGTGCCAGTACTCGGGACCGGGACAGGACCTACAATGAGCAGTTCTTC.

This clone has a single count. This chain links TRBV6-5 with TRBJ2-7; no definite D call. V was clipped by 2 bases and J by 6 bases, with 11 bases between them. CDR1 and CDR2 (germline): MNHEY, SVGAGI. The CDR3 sequence is 13 residues long. CDR3 sequence (DNA): TGTGCCAGCAGTTACGATGAGTTGGGCGAGCAGTACTTC. Protein sequence: CASSYDELGEQYF.

The chain has TRBV30 and TRBJ2-7; 7 bases align to TRBD2. J gave up 6 bases and V 4 bases, and 9 bases lay outside the gene matches. Germline V lookup: CDR1 GTSNPN, CDR2 SVGIG (reference sequence). The CDR3 has 13 residues. The CDR3 loop is CAWTWREFAEQYF. CDR3 in DNA: TGTGCCTGGACCTGGCGGGAGTTTGCCGAGCAGTACTTC.

The rearrangement joins TRBV24-1 to TRBJ2-7, with D tentatively TRBD1 or TRBD2 (5 bases each). The CDR3 is 16 residues long. V dropped 4 bases and J dropped 0 bases, with 15 bases sitting between them. Germline V gene lookup returns CDR1 KGHDR and CDR2 SFDVKD. The CDR3 region has the DNA TGTGCCACCAGTGACCCCCGGGACCGGAGCTCCTACGAGCAGTACTTC. Its translation: CATSDPRDRSSYEQYF.

The CDR3 sequence is CASSTRTGWSYNEQFF. DNA of the CDR3: TGTGCCAGCAGCACAAGGACAGGGTGGTCCTACAATGAGCAGTTCTTC. J is TRBJ2-1 and V is TRBV11-2; TRBD1 matches at 8 bases. CDR3 length: 16 amino acids. The V gene end was trimmed by 5 bases and the J gene end by 1 base; junction bases not matched to a gene: 7. Germline-derived CDR1 and CDR2 are SGHAT and FQNNGV.

The CDR3 sequence is CASRRLLNTEAFF. The CDR3 bases are TGTGCCAGCAGAAGACTGCTGAACACTGAAGCTTTCTTT. The chain employs TRBV3-1 (or the pseudogene TRBV3-2) and TRBJ1-1; D ambiguous. Germline V gene data show CDR1 as LGHDT and CDR2 as YNNKEL (reference sequence). V lost 6 bases and J 0 bases, leaving 8 bases between the germline ends. The CDR3 loop spans 13 amino acids.

The chain is built from TRBV4-3 and TRBJ2-3, with a possible D match to TRBD1 (7 bases). Trimming cost V 0 bases and J 1 base, with 8 bases left between them. The CDR3 is 15 amino acids. Germline CDR1 and CDR2: LGHNA and YSLEER. The chain's CDR3 is CASSQDRGGTDTQYF. The CDR3 nucleotides read TGCGCCAGCAGCCAAGACAGGGGGGGCACAGATACGCAGTATTTT.

The gene calls are TRBV9 and TRBJ2-7; D tentatively fits TRBD1 or TRBD2 (5 bases each). V was pared by 0 bases and J by 3 bases, with 13 bases between. CDR3 size: 15 residues. CDR1 is SGDLS and CDR2 is YYNGEE in the germline V gene. CDR3 coding DNA: TGTGCCAGCAGCGTAGGTTCAGGGAGCCTCTACGAGCAGTACTTC. Protein: CASSVGSGSLYEQYF.

V usage is TRBV7-2 and J usage is TRBJ2-7, with TRBD1 matching 9 bases. Germline values: CDR1 SGHTA, CDR2 FQGNSA. The CDR3 length is 12 residues. With 10 bases clipped from V and 1 base from J, the junction kept 2 bases outside the gene matches. CDR3 DNA sequence: TGTGCCACGGGACAGGGATCCTACGAGCAGTACTTC. Translation: CATGQGSYEQYF.

The chain has TRBV6-5 and TRBJ2-7; D call uncertain. The CDR3 loop spans 13 amino acids. Germline V gene sequence: CDR1 MNHEY, CDR2 SVGAGI. V dropped 2 bases and J dropped 6 bases, with 11 bases sitting between them. CDR3 in DNA: TGTGCCAGCAGTTACGGTGGGGTGGGCGAGCAGTACTTC. This sequence encodes CASSYGGVGEQYF.

This clone was observed a single time. The chain couples TRBV11-2 to TRBJ2-7; D may be TRBD2 (5 bases). V was trimmed by 6 bases and J by 4 bases, leaving 16 bases between them. The CDR3 is 14 amino acids. CDR1 is SGHAT, CDR2 FQNNGV, per germline. CDR3 coding DNA: TGTGCCAGCAGGCCTACTAGTTTTTCATACGAGCAGTACTTC. Translating it yields CASRPTSFSYEQYF.

The chain employs TRBV9 and TRBJ2-5, with 11 bases that match TRBD2. The CDR3 runs 16 residues. Germline assignment: CDR1 SGDLS and CDR2 YYNGEE. Trimming cost V 2 bases and J 1 base; bases outside gene matches: 4. CDR3 coding DNA: TGTGCCAGCAGCGTCTCCGGGACTAGCGGCCAAGAGACCCAGTACTTC. Translation gives CASSVSGTSGQETQYF.

This chain links TRBV2 with TRBJ2-3; maybe TRBD2 (6 bases). The germline gives CDR1 SNHLY, CDR2 FYNNEI. V lost 6 bases to trimming and J lost 5 bases, with 9 bases between them. The CDR3 length is 12 residues. CDR3 protein: CASRPGLDTQYF. CDR3 nucleotide sequence: TGTGCCAGCAGGCCGGGACTAGATACGCAGTATTTT.

V gene TRBV9 combines with J gene TRBJ2-7, with unresolved D. Trimming took 0 bases from V and 7 from J, leaving 5 bases between them. Germline V gene data show CDR1 as SGDLS and CDR2 as YYNGEE. The CDR3 consists of 11 residues. CDR3 region: CASSVGREQYF. CDR3 nucleotides: TGTGCCAGCAGCGTAGGAAGGGAGCAGTACTTC.

This chain links TRBV4-2 with TRBJ2-1; 14 bases line up with TRBD2. CDR1 and CDR2 (germline): LGHNA, YNFKEQ. The V segment lost 1 base and the J segment 6 bases; nucleotides outside the gene matches: 14. The CDR3 is 20 amino acids. DNA for the CDR3: TGTGCCAGCAGCCAAGCCGGGACTAGCGGGAGTTGGTGGGGTCGCAATGAGCAGTTCTTC. The encoded protein is CASSQAGTSGSWWGRNEQFF.

V gene TRBV28 combines with J gene TRBJ1-2; 9 bases fit TRBD1. The J segment lost 4 bases and the V segment lost 5 bases, leaving 5 bases of the junction unmatched. The CDR3 runs 14 residues. Germline values: CDR1 MDHEN, CDR2 SYDVKM. The CDR3 is CASSAGQGGYGYTF. CDR3 coding DNA: TGTGCCAGCAGTGCGGGACAGGGAGGCTATGGCTACACCTTC.

This chain links TRBV5-1 with TRBJ1-6; a possible D gene is TRBD1 (6 bases). Germline V gene lookup returns CDR1 SGHRS and CDR2 YFSETQ. Between the trimmed V and J ends, which lost 4 bases and 8 bases, there was a span of 16 bases. The CDR3 has 15 amino acids. CDR3 residues: CASSAQGVGDSPLHF. CDR3 nucleotides: TGCGCCAGCAGCGCACAGGGCGTGGGGGATTCACCCCTCCACTTT.

The DNA for the CDR3 is TGTGCCAGTAGCCACCGGGACAACTCCTACAATGAGCAGTTCTTC. Its protein is CASSHRDNSYNEQFF. The chain has TRBV19 and TRBJ2-1, with a weak D call TRBD1 (6 bases). Germline V gene lookup returns CDR1 LNHDA and CDR2 SQIVND (reference sequence). The length of the CDR3 is 15 residues. The germline V and J ends were trimmed by 6 bases and 0 bases, with 12 bases remaining between them.

This clone is a singleton in its sample. The V call is TRBV4-1, the J call TRBJ2-7; D gene unclear. Germline values: CDR1 MGHRA, CDR2 YSYEKL. Trimming took 4 bases from V and 3 from J, leaving 10 bases between them. This CDR3 is 13 amino acids long. The CDR3 loop is CASSPLGIYEQYF. The CDR3, as DNA: TGCGCCAGCAGCCCTTTGGGGATCTACGAGCAGTACTTC.

This chain joins TRBV28 and TRBJ2-7; TRBD2 agrees at 15 bases. From germline, CDR1 is MDHEN and CDR2 SYDVKM. With V trimmed by 1 base and J by 6 bases, 4 bases remained unmatched. This CDR3 has 16 residues. The CDR3 reads CASSLYGLAGGFEQYF. The CDR3 bases are TGTGCCAGCAGTTTATACGGACTAGCGGGAGGGTTCGAGCAGTACTTC.

V usage is TRBV7-2 and J usage is TRBJ1-5, with 7 bases fitting TRBD1. Trimming at V came to 3 bases and at J to 9 bases, leaving 8 bases not matched to a gene. Germline V gene data show CDR1 as SGHTA and CDR2 as FQGNSA. The length of the CDR3 is 14 residues. This CDR3 is CASSLTGPEGPQHF. CDR3 in DNA: TGTGCCAGCAGCTTGACAGGGCCAGAAGGGCCCCAGCATTTT.

This clone was counted a single time. The rearrangement links TRBV24-1 to TRBJ2-3; TRBD1 matches 12 bases. Germline V CDR1 and CDR2: KGHDR, SFDVKD. The CDR3 sequence is 17 residues long. The V segment lost 3 bases and the J segment 3 bases; nucleotides outside the gene matches: 6. The CDR3 DNA is TGTGCCACCAGTGATACCGGGACAGGGGGCTTAACAGATACGCAGTATTTT. This translates into CATSDTGTGGLTDTQYF.

This chain uses TRBV4-1 with TRBJ1-3; no firm D call. The CDR3 sequence is 15 residues long. The ends were cut back, 0 bases at V and 2 bases at J, with 8 bases in the middle. Looked up from germline, CDR1 is MGHRA and CDR2 is YSYEKL. The CDR3 sequence is CASSQDVGTGNTIYF. CDR3 sequence (DNA): TGCGCCAGCAGCCAAGATGTCGGGACTGGAAACACCATATATTTT.

This clone occurred once. The V call is TRBV19, the J call TRBJ1-4, with D unresolved. Looked up from germline, CDR1 is LNHDA and CDR2 is SQIVND (reference sequence). Deletions cut 4 bases from V and 6 bases from J, with 24 bases between. The CDR3 spans 18 residues. CDR3 loop: CASSRPLWLGERHEKLFF. As DNA, the CDR3 is TGTGCCAGTAGTAGGCCCCTTTGGTTGGGAGAGAGGCATGAAAAACTGTTTTTT.

The chain uses TRBV30 and TRBJ2-7; maybe TRBD2 (5 bases). The CDR3 runs 12 residues. V was cut by 3 bases and J by 3 bases, with 9 bases left in between. Looked up from germline, CDR1 is GTSNPN and CDR2 is SVGIG (reference sequence). In DNA form, the CDR3 reads TGTGCCTGGAGCGGAGGAGACTACGAGCAGTACTTC. Amino acid sequence: CAWSGGDYEQYF.

V usage is TRBV24-1 and J usage is TRBJ1-5; possible D gene TRBD1, 5 bases. Germline CDR1 reads KGHDR; CDR2 reads SFDVKD. V shed 4 bases and J shed 1 base, with 7 bases lying between them. The CDR3 runs to 14 residues. This CDR3 is CATSEGDSNQPQHF. CDR3 bases: TGTGCCACCAGTGAAGGGGACAGCAATCAGCCCCAGCATTTT.

V and J are TRBV28 and TRBJ1-5; no reliable D call. Trimming took 5 bases from V and 4 from J, leaving 18 bases between them. This CDR3 comprises 16 residues. Germline V gene data show CDR1 as MDHEN and CDR2 as SYDVKM. CDR3 loop: CASSGMTGKWNQPQHF. CDR3 in DNA: TGTGCCAGCAGTGGCATGACGGGGAAGTGGAATCAGCCCCAGCATTTT.